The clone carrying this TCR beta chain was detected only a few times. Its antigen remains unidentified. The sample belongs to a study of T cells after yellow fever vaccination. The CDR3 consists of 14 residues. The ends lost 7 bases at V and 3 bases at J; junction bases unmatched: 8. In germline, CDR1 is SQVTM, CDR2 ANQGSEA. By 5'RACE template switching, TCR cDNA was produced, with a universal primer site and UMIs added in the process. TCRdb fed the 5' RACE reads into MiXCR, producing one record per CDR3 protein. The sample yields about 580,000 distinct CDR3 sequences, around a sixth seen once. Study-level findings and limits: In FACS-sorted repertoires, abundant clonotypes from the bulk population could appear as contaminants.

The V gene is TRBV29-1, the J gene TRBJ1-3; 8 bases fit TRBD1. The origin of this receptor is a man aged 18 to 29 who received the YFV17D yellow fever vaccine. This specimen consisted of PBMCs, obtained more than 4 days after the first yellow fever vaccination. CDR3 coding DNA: TGCAGCGCCTCGGACAGGGCCGGTGGAAACACCATATATTTT. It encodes CSASDRAGGNTIYF.